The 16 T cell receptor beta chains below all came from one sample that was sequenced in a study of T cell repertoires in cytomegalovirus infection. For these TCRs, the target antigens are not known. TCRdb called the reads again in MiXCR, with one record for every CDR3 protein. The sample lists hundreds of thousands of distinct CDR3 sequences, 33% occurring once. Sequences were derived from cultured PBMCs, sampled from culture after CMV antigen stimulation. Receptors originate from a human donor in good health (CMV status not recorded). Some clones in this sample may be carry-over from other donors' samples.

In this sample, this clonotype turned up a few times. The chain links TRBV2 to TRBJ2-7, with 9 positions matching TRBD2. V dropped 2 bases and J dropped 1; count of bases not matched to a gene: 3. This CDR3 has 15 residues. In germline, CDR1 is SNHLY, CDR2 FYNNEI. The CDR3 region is CASSERTSASYEQYV. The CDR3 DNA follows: TGTGCCAGCAGTGAAAGGACTAGCGCTTCCTACGAGCAGTACGTC.

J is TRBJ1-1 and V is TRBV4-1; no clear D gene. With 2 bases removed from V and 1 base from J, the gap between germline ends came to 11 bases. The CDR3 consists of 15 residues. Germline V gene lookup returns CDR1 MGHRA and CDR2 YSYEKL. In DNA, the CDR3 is TGCGCCAGCAGCCAAATAGGTGGAGGGAACACTGAAGCTTTCTTT. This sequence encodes CASSQIGGGNTEAFF.

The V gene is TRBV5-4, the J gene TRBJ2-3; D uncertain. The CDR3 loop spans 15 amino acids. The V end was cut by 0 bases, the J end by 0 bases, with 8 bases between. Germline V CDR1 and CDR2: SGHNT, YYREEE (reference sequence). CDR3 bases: TGTGCCAGCAGCTTGGACTATTCCAGCACAGATACGCAGTATTTT. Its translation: CASSLDYSSTDTQYF. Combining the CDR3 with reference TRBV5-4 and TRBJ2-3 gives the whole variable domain ETGVTQSPTHLIKTRGQQVTLRCSSQSGHNTVSWYQQALGQGPQFIFQYYREEENGRGNFPPRFSGLQFPNYSSELNVNALELDDSALYLCASSLDYSSTDTQYFGPGTRLTVL.

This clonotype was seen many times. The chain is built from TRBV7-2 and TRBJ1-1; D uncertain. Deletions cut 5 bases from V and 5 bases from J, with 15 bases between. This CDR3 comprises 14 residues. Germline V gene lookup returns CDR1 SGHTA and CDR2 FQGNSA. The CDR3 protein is CASSHGPLGTEAFF. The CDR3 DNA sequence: TGTGCCAGCAGCCATGGCCCTTTGGGAACTGAAGCTTTCTTT.

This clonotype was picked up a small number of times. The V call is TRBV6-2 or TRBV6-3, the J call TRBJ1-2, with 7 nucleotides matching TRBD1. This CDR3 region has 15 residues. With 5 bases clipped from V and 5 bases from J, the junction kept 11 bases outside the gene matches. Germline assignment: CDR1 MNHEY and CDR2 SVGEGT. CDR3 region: CASSKTTDRTYGYTF. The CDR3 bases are TGTGCCAGCAGTAAAACTACGGACAGGACATATGGCTACACCTTC.

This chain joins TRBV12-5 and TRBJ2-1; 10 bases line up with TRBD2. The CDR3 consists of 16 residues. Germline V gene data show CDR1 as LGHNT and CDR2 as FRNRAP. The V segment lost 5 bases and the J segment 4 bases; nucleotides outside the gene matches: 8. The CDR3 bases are TGTGCTAGTGGTGACACACTAGCGGGACGGTACAATGAGCAGTTCTTC. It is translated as CASGDTLAGRYNEQFF.

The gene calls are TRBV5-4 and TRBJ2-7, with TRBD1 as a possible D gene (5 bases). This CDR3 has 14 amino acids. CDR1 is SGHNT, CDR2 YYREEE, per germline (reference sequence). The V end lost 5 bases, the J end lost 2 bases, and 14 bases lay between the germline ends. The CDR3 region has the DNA TGTGCCAGCAGTTACTCGACAGAGACCTACGAGCAGTACTTC. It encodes CASSYSTETYEQYF.

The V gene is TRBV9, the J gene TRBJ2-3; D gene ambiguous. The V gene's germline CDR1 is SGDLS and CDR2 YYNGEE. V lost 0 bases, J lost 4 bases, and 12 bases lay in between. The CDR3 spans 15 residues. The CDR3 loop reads CASSVALADADTQYF. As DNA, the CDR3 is TGTGCCAGCAGCGTAGCTTTAGCTGATGCAGATACGCAGTATTTT.

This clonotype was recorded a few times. As DNA, the CDR3 is TGTGCCAGCCTTATGACTAGCGGGAGCGAAAGCTCCTACAATGAGCAGTTCTTC. Encoded protein: CASLMTSGSESSYNEQFF. The chain links TRBV7-2 to TRBJ2-1; 12 nucleotides agree with TRBD2. The ends lost 8 bases at V and 0 bases at J; junction bases unmatched: 11. Germline assignment: CDR1 SGHTA and CDR2 FQGNSA. The CDR3 is made up of 18 amino acids.

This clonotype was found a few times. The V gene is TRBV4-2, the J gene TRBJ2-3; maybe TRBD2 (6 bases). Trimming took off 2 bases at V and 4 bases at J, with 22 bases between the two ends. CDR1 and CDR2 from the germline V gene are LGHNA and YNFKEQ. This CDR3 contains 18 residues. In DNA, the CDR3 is TGTGCCAGCAGCCAATTAGATCCAACGGGAGTGGTGCCAGATACGCAGTATTTT. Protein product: CASSQLDPTGVVPDTQYF.

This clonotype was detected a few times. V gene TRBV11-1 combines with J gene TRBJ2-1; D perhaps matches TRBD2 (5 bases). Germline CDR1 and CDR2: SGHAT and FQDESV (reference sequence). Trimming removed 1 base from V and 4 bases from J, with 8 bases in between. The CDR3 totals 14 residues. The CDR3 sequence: CASSLEGAYNEQFF. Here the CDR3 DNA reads TGTGCCAGCAGCTTAGAGGGAGCTTACAATGAGCAGTTCTTC.

The CDR3 region is CASSRGGQDYEQYF. The DNA of the CDR3 is TGTGCCAGCAGCCGGGGGGGACAGGACTACGAGCAGTACTTC. V is TRBV7-2 and J is TRBJ2-7; possibly TRBD1 or TRBD2 for D (8 bases each). This CDR3 has 14 residues. V was shortened by 5 bases and J by 3 bases, with 14 bases between the two germline ends. Per germline, CDR1 SGHTA and CDR2 FQGNSA.

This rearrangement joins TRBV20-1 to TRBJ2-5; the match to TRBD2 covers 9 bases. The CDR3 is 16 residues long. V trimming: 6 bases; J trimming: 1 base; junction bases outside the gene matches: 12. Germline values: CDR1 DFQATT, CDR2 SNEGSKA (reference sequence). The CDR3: CSANALIAGAQETQYF. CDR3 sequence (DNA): TGCAGTGCCAACGCCCTTATAGCGGGAGCCCAAGAGACCCAGTACTTC.

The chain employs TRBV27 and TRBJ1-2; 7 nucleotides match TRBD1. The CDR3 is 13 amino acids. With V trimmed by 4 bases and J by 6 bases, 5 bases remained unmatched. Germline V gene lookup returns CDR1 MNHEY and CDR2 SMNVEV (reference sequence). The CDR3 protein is CASSSTGDDGYTF. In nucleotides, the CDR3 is TGTGCCAGCAGTTCCACAGGGGACGATGGCTACACCTTC.

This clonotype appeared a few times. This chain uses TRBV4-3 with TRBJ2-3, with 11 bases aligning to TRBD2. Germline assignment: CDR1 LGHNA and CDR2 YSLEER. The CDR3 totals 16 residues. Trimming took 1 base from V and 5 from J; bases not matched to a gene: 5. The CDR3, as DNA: TGCGCCAGCAGCCAAGTAGCGGGAGGGCCTGAAGATACGCAGTATTTT. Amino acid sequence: CASSQVAGGPEDTQYF.

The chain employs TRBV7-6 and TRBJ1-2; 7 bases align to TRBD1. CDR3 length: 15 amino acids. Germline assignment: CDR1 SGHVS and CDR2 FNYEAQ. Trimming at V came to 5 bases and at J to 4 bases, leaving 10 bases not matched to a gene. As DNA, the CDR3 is TGTGCCAGCAGCCTCTCCCAGGACAGGACCTATGGCTACACCTTC. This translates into CASSLSQDRTYGYTF. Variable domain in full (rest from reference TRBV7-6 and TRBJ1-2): GAGVSQSPRYKVTKRGQDVALRCDPISGHVSLYWYRQALGQGPEFLTYFNYEAQQDKSGLPNDRFSAERPEGSISTLTIQRTEQRDSAMYRCASSLSQDRTYGYTFGSGTRLTVV.